This T cell receptor (beta chain) was retrieved from a study of identical twins. TCRdb recomputed calls from the 5' RACE reads with MiXCR, one row per CDR3 protein. This sample yields fewer than 350,000 distinct CDR3 sequences, of which roughly 8.6% are seen a single time; 2.1% belongs to the top ten. Among all donors, each was a healthy Caucasian. Germline trimming cut 5 bases from V and 0 bases from J; bases unmatched to any gene: 7. Germline CDR1 and CDR2: MGHDK and SYGVNS. CDR3 length equals 16 residues. This clonotype was observed many times. Another study also made use of these data, one on yellow fever vaccine responses in identical twins.

The sample comprised memory (CD45RO+) T cells sorted from blood. The chain links TRBV25-1 to TRBJ2-3; 8 nucleotides match TRBD2. This clonotype was obtained from a woman between 18 and 30 years old in good health. The CDR3 coding sequence is TGTGCCAGCAGTCAAACTAGCGGTAAAAGCACAGATACGCAGTATTTT. It encodes CASSQTSGKSTDTQYF.